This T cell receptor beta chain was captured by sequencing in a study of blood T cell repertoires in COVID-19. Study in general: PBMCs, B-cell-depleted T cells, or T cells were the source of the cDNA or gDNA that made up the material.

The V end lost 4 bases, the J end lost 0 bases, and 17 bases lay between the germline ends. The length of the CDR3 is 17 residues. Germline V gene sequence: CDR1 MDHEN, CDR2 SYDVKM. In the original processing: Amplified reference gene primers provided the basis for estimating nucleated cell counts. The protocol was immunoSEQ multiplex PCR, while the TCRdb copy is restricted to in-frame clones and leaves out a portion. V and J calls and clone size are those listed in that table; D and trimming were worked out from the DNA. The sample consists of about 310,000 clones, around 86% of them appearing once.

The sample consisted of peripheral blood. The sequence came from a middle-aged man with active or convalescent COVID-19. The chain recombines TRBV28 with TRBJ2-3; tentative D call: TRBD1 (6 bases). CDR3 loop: CASSSPQGFSSTDTQYF. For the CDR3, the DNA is TGTGCCAGCAGTTCCCCACAGGGCTTCTCTAGCACAGATACGCAGTATTTT.